This T cell receptor (beta chain) emerged from a study of blood T cell repertoires in COVID-19 (dated by TCRdb to between 2020 and 2021). As for the study more broadly: Samples covering the acute and convalescent phases of COVID-19 were provided by collaborators in the United States, Italy and Spain. The samples were drawn from the first 160 participants of the ongoing ImmuneRACE study and from 1,254 subjects provided by 6 global collaborators. Subjects who had been exposed to COVID-19, were actively infected with it, or had recovered from it provided the deeply sampled blood TCRbeta repertoires that made up the dataset. Where available, HLA class I and class II types were obtained from metadata supplied by the sample provider rather than from assay-based typing. A de-identified subject ID, COVID-19 status, age in years and sex were almost always included in the sample metadata. The repertoires were released in a freely available public database intended as a resource for research on the immune response to SARS-CoV-2. The prospective study material was composed of cDNA or gDNA derived from T cells, B-cell-depleted T cells, or PBMCs. The paper as a whole reports these results and caveats: How much clinical and demographic metadata was included differed by source and by participant, and the metadata was provided uncurated.

Whole blood was collected in K2EDTA tubes by collaborating institutions according to the institutions' own protocols. Collaborator samples were shipped for TCRbeta analysis as frozen whole blood, isolated PBMCs, or DNA extracted from either sample type. TCRbeta CDR3 regions were amplified from genomic DNA by means of the immunoSEQ Assay, a bias-controlled multiplex PCR. The paper's processing steps were these. Nucleated cell counts per sample were estimated from amplification of reference gene primers within the assay. To quantify the absolute abundance of each unique TCRbeta CDR3 rearrangement, sequence reads were collapsed and filtered. For each sample, productive Simpson clonality was calculated by taking the square root of Simpson's diversity index across productive rearrangements. This is the immuneACCESS table as TCRdb keeps it, with only in-frame sequences that have V and J called. A part of the clones is gone; compared with another copy, unresolved V genes explain less than half, and the rest is unexplained. V and J calls and clone size follow that table, whereas D and trimming were derived from the DNA. The sample includes around 110,000 clones, with around nine tenths observed a single time. The ten largest clones add up to about 4.5% of the sample.

In the germline V gene, CDR1 corresponds to MNHEY and CDR2 to SVGAGI. Spanning cysteine to phenylalanine, the CDR3 consists of 14 amino acids. Only the CDR3 part of the read is kept: 42 bases, read in frame from the first base. Relative to germline, V is missing 5 bases and J is missing 2 bases, with 4 bases of the junction outside any gene match. Remarks on this clone: Its binding antigen is unknown. Base qualities are not at hand, and no much larger clone is one base apart.

This TCR derives from a man aged 35 to 55 with acute or convalescent COVID-19. Specimen: peripheral blood. This receptor chain uses TRBV6-5 and TRBJ1-2, with 8 central nucleotides matching TRBD1. The CDR3 is CASSPGQANYGYTF. The base sequence is TGTGCCAGCAGTCCGGGACAGGCCAACTATGGCTACACCTTC.